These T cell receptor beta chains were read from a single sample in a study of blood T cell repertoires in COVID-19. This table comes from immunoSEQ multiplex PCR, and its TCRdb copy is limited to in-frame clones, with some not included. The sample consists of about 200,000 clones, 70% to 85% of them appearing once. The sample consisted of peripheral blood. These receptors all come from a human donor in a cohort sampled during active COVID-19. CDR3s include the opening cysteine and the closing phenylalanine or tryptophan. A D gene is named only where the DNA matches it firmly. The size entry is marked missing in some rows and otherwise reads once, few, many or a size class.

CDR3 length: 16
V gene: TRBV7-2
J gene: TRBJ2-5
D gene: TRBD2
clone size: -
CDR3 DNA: TGTGCCAGCAGCTTAGCCCTAGCGGGGGTAGGAGAGACCCAGTACTTC
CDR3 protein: CASSLALAGVGETQYF

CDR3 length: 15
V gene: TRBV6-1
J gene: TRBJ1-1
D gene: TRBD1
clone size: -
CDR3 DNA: TGTGCCAGCAGTGAGCGTAGGGGGCGGAACACTGAAGCTTTCTTT
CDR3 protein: CASSERRGRNTEAFF

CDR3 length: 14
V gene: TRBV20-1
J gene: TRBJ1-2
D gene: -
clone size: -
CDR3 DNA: TGCAGTGCTAGTGTGCCAGGGAGGGCCTATGGCTACACCTTC
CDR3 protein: CSASVPGRAYGYTF

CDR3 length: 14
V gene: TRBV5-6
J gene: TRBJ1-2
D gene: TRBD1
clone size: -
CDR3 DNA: TGTGCCAGCAGCTTATCGGGACAGGACTATGGCTACACCTTC
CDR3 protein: CASSLSGQDYGYTF

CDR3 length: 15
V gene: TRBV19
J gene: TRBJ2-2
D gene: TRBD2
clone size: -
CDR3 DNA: TGTGCCAGTACCCCCCTCGGGGGGGGAACCGGGGAGCTGTTTTTT
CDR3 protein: CASTPLGGGTGELFF

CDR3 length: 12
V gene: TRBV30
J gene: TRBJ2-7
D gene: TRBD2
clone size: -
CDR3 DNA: TGTGCCTGGAGAGCGGGAGGATACGAGCAGTACTTC
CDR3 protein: CAWRAGGYEQYF

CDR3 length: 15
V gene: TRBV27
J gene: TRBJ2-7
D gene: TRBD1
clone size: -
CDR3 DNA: TGTGCCAGCAGACAGGGGTCGGCGAGCTCCTACGAGCAGTACTTC
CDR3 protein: CASRQGSASSYEQYF

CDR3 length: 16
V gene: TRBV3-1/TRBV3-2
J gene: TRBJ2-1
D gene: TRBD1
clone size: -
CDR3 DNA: TGTGCCAGCAGCCAAGAAACAGGGGGAATGGTCAATGAGCAGTTCTTC
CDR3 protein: CASSQETGGMVNEQFF

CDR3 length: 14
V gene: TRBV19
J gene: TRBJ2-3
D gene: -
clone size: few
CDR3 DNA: TGTGCCAGTAGTATAGGGGACTGGGGAGATACGCAGTATTTT
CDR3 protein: CASSIGDWGDTQYF

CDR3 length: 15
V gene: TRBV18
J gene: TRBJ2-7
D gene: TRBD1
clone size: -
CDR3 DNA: TGTGCCAGCTCACTGACCGGGACAGGGCACTACGAGCAGTACTTC
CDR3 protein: CASSLTGTGHYEQYF

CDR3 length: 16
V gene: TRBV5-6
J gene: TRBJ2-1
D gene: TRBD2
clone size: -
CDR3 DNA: TGTGCCAGCAGCTTGTATACTAGCGGGGGAAACAATGAGCAGTTCTTC
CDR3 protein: CASSLYTSGGNNEQFF

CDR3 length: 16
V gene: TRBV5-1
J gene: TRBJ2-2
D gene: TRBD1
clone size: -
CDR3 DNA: TGCGCCAGCAGCCCAAGGGGGCCATCGAACACCGGGGAGCTGTTTTTT
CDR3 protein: CASSPRGPSNTGELFF

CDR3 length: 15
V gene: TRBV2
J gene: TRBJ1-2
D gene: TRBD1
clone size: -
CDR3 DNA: TGTGCCAGCAGGGACAGGGGGCTTTTCGACTATGGCTACACCTTC
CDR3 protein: CASRDRGLFDYGYTF

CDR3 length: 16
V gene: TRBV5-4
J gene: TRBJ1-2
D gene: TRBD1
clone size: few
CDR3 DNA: TGTGCCAGCAGCCCCAGGGGCGGGACAGGGTTTTCCGGCTACACCTTC
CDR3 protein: CASSPRGGTGFSGYTF

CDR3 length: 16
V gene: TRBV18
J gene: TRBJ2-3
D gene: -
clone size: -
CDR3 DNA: TGTGCCAGCTCACCACCCACCCTACTCAGCACAGATACGCAGTATTTT
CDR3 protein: CASSPPTLLSTDTQYF

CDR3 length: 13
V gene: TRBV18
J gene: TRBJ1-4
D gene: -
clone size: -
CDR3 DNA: TGTGCCAGCTCGGGGGGTGTTAATGAAAAACTGTTTTTT
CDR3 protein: CASSGGVNEKLFF

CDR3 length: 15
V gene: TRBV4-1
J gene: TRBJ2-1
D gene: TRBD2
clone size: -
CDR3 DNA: TGCGCCAGCAGCCACGCGGGACTACCATACAATGAGCAGTTCTTC
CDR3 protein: CASSHAGLPYNEQFF

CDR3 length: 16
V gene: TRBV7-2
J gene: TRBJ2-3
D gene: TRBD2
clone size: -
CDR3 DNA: TGTGCCAGCAGCTCGTTGACTAGCCCTAGCACAGATACGCAGTATTTT
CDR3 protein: CASSSLTSPSTDTQYF

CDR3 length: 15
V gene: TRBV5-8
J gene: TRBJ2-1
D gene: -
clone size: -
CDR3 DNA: TGTGCCAGCAGCCCCCCGGGTCTGTCCTACAATGAGCAGTTCTTC
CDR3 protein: CASSPPGLSYNEQFF

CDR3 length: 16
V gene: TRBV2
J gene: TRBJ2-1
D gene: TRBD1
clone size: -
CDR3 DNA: TGTGCCAGCAGTTCGATCCGGGACAGATCCTACAATGAGCAGTTCTTC
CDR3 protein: CASSSIRDRSYNEQFF

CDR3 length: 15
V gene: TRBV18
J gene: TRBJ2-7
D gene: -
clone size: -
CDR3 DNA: TGTGCCAGCTCACCATCGGCTAGCTTTGTCGCCGAGCAGTACTTC
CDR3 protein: CASSPSASFVAEQYF

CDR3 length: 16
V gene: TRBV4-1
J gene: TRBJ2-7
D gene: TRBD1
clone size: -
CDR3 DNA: TGCGCCAGCAGCCAAGGGACAGGGTACCAAGGCTACGAGCAGTACTTC
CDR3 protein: CASSQGTGYQGYEQYF

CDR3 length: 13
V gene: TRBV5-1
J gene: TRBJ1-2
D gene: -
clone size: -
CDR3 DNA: TGCGCCAGCAGCAAGGAGATCCGCTATGGCTACACCTTC
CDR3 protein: CASSKEIRYGYTF

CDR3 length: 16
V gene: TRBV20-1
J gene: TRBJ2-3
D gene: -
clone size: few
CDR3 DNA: TGCAGTGCTAGTCCATATAGCGGATGGAACACAGATACGCAGTATTTT
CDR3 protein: CSASPYSGWNTDTQYF

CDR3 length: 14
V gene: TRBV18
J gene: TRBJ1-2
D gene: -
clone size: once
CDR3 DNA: TGTGCCAGCTCACCAGGAGAGGGCAACTATGGCTACACCTTC
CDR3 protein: CASSPGEGNYGYTF

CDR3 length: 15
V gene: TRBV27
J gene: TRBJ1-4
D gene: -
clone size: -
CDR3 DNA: TGTGCCAGCAGTTTCCGACACCTACTTAATGAAAAACTGTTTTTT
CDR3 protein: CASSFRHLLNEKLFF

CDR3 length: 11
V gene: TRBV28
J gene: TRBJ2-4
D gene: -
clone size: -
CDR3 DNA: TGTGCCAGCAGCTTGCGGGACATTCAGTACTTC
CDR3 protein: CASSLRDIQYF

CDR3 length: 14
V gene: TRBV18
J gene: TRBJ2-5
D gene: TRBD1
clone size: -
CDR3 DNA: TGTGCCAGCTCACCCGGGACAGGGCCCGGGACCCAGTACTTC
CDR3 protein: CASSPGTGPGTQYF

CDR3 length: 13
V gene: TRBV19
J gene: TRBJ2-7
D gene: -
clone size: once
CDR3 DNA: TGTGCCAGTAGTATAGCGGTATCCTACGAGCAGTACTTC
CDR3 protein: CASSIAVSYEQYF

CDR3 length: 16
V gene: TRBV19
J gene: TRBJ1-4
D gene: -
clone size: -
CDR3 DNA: TGTGCCAGTAGCCTCACACGGGACATCAGGATTGAAAAACTGTTTTTT
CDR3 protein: CASSLTRDIRIEKLFF

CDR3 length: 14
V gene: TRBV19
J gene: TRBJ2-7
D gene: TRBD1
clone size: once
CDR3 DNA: TGTGCCAGTAGTATCGGGACAGGGGGCAACGAGCAGTACTTC
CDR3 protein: CASSIGTGGNEQYF

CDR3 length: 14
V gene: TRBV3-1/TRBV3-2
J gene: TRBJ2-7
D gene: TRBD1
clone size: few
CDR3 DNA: TGTGCCAGCAGCCGGACAGGGAATTTTTACGAGCAGTACTTC
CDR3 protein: CASSRTGNFYEQYF

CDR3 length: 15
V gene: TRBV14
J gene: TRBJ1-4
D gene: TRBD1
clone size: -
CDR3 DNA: TGTGCCAGCAGCCAAAGGACAGGTTTTAATGAAAAACTGTTTTTT
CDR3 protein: CASSQRTGFNEKLFF

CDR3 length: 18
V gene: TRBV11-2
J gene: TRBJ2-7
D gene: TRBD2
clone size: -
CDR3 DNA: TGTGCCAGCAGCTTAGTTACAGGAGGACTAGCGGGGAACTACGAGCAGTACTTC
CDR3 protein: CASSLVTGGLAGNYEQYF

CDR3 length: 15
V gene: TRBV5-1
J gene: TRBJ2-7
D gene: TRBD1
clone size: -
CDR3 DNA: TGCGCCAGCAGCTCAGCCGTGGGACAGGGGTACGAGCAGTACTTC
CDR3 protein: CASSSAVGQGYEQYF

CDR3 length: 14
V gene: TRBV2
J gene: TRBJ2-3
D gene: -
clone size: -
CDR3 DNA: TGTGCCAGCAGTGAATGGGCAGGGCCAGATACGCAGTATTTT
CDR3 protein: CASSEWAGPDTQYF

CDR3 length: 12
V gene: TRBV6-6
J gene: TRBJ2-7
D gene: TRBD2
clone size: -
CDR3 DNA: TGTGCCAGCAGTGGGGCTAGCGGGGAGCAGTACTTC
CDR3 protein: CASSGASGEQYF

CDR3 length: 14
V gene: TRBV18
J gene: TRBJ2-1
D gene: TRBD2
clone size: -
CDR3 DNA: TGTGCCAGCCTAGGACTAGCGGGAGTAGGGGAGCAGTTCTTC
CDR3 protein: CASLGLAGVGEQFF

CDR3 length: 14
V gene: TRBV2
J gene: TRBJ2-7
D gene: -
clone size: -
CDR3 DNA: TGTGCCAGCAGTGAGGGCAGGGGTCTATACGAGCAGTACTTC
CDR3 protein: CASSEGRGLYEQYF

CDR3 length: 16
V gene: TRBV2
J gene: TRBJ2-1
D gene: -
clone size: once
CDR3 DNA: TGTGCCAGCAGTTTAGCTCCGCACGGGTCCTACAATGAGCAGTTCTTC
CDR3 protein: CASSLAPHGSYNEQFF

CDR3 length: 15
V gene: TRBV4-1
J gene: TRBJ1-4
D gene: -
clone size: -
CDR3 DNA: TGCGCCAGCAGCCCCCTGGGAGGGGTTCCTGAAAAACTGTTTTTT
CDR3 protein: CASSPLGGVPEKLFF

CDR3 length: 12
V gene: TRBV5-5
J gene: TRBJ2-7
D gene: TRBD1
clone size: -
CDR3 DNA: TGTGCCAGCAGCCGTGGGACAGCCGAGCAGTACTTC
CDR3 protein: CASSRGTAEQYF

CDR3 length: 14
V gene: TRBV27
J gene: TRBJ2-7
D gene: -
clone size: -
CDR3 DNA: TGTGCCAGCAGGTCGACCAGGGTGTCCTACGAGCAGTACTTC
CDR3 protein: CASRSTRVSYEQYF

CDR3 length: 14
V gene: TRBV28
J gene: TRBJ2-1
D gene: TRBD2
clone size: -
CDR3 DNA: TGTGCCAGCAGTTTAGCTAGCGGGGACAATGAGCAGTTCTTC
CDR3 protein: CASSLASGDNEQFF

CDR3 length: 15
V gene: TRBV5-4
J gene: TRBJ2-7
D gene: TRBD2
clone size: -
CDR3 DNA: TGTGCCAGCAGCTTGGGGCTAGCGGTCTCCTACGAGCAGTACTTC
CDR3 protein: CASSLGLAVSYEQYF

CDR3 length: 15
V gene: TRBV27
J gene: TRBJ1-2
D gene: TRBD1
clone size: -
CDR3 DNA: TGTGCCAGCAGTCCTGACAGGGTCCCCAACTATGGCTACACCTTC
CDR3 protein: CASSPDRVPNYGYTF

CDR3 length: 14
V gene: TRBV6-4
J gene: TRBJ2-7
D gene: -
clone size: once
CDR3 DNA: TGTGCCAGCAGTGACCGAGTCGGGGGTTCCGAGCAGTACTTC
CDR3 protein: CASSDRVGGSEQYF

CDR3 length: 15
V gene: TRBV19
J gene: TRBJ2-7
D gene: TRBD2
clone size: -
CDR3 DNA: TGTGCCAGTAGCAATACCGGGACTAGCAGTGGGGTGCAGTACTTC
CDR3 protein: CASSNTGTSSGVQYF

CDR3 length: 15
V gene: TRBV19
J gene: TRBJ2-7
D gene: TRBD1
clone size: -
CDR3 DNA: TGTGCCAGTAGTAAACCGGGACAGGGTCCCTACGAGCAGTACTTC
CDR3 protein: CASSKPGQGPYEQYF

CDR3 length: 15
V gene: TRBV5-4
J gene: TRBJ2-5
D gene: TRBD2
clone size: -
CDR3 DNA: TGTGCCAGCAGCTCAAGACTAGCGGGAAGGGAGACCCAGTACTTC
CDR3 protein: CASSSRLAGRETQYF

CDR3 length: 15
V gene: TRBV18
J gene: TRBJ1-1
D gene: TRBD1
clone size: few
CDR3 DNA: TGTGCCAGCTCACCAATCTCCCAAAAGGGGGACAGAGCTTTCTTT
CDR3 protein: CASSPISQKGDRAFF

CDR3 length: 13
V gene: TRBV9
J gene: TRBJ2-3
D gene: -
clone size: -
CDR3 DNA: TGTGCCAGCAGCGTCGCCCTGGCGGGTACGCAGTATTTT
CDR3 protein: CASSVALAGTQYF

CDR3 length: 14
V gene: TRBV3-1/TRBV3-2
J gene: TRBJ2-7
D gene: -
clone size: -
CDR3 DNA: TGTGCCAGCAGCCACCTGGGCGGGACCTACGAGCAGTACTTC
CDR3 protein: CASSHLGGTYEQYF

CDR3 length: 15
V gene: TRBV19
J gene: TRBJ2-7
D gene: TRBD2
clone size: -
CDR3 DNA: TGTGCCAGTAGTATAGGGACGGGAGGGGGCTACGAGCAGTACTTC
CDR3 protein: CASSIGTGGGYEQYF

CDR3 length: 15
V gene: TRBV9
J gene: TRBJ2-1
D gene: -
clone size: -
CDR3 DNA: TGTGCCAGCAGCGTAGAGAGCGGAATCTACAATGAGCAGTTCTTC
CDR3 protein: CASSVESGIYNEQFF

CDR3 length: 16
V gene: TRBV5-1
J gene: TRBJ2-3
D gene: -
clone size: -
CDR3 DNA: TGCGCCAGCAGCGATGGGCCACCACCCCTCCCAGATACGCAGTATTTT
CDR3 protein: CASSDGPPPLPDTQYF

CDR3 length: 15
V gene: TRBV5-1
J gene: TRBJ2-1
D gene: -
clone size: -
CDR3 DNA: TGCGCCAGCAGCTGGAGCCAGGGGCTCTTTGTGGAGCAGTTCTTC
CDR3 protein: CASSWSQGLFVEQFF